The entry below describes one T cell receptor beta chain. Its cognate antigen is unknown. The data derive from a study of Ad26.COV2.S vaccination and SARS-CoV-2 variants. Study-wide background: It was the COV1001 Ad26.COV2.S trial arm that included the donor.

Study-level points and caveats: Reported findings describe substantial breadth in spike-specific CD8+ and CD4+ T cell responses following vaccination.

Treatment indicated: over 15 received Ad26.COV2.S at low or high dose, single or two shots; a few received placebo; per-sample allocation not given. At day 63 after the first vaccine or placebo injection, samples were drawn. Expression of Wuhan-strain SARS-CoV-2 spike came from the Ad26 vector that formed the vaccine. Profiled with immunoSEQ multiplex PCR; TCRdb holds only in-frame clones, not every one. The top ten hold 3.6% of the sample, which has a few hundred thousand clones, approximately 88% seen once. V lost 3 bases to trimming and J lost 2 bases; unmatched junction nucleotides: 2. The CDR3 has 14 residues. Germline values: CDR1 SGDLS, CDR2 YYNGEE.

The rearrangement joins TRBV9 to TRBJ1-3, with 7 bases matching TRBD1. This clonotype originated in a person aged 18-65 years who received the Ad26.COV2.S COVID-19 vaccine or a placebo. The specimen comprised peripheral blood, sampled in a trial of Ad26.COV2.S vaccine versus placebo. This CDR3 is CASSETGPGNTIYF. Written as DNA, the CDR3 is TGTGCCAGCAGCGAGACAGGGCCTGGAAACACCATATATTTT.